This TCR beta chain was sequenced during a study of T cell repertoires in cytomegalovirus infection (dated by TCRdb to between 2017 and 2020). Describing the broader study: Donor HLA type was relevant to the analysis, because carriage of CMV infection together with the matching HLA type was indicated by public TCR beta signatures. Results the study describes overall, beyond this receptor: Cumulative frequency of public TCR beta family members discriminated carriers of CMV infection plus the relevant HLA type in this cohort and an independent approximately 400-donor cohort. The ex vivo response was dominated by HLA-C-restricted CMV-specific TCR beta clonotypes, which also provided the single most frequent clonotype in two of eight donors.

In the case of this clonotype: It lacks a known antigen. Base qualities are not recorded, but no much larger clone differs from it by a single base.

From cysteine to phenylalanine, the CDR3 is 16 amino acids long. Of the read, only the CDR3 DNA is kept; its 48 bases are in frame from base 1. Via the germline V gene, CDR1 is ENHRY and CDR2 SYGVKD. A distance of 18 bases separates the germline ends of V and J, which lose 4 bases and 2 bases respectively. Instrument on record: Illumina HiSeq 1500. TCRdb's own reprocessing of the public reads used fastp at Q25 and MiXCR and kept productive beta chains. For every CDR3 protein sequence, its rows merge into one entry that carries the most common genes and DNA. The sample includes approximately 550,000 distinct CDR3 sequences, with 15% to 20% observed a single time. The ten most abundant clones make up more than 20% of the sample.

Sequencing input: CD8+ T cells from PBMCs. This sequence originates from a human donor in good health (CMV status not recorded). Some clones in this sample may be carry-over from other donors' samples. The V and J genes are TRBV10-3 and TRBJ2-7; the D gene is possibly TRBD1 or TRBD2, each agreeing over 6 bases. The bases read TGTGCCATCAGTGTAGGGAACGGGGGCGCTACCTACGAGCAGTACTTC. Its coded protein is CAISVGNGGATYEQYF.